Following are 28 T cell receptor beta chains from one sample sequenced in a study of T cell changes during pregnancy in multiple sclerosis. The assay was immunoSEQ multiplex PCR, and TCRdb's table has in-frame clones only and misses some. The sample has 80,000 or so clones, 90% to 95% seen once. Material: peripheral blood, obtained before pregnancy. All receptors derive from a female donor with multiple sclerosis, enrolled in a pregnancy study.

The chain recombines TRBV6-5 with TRBJ1-3; 9 bases match TRBD1. This CDR3 contains 16 residues. In germline, CDR1 is MNHEY, CDR2 SVGAGI. V lost 0 bases, J lost 1 base, and 1 base stayed unmatched. CDR3 sequence: CASSYSGQGSGNTIYF. The CDR3 region has the DNA TGTGCCAGCAGTTACTCGGGACAGGGATCTGGAAACACCATATATTTT.

This chain links TRBV30 with TRBJ2-2; D uncertain. Looked up from germline, CDR1 is GTSNPN and CDR2 is SVGIG (reference sequence). Between the trimmed V and J ends, which lost 0 bases and 6 bases, there was a span of 8 bases. This CDR3 contains 13 residues. The CDR3 is CAWSVLFPGELFF. Written as DNA, the CDR3 is TGTGCCTGGAGTGTCCTATTTCCCGGGGAGCTGTTTTTT.

This clone has only one observation. The chain is built from TRBV11-2 and TRBJ2-1; 15 bases are shared with TRBD2. The CDR3 spans 18 residues. J gave up 1 base and V 6 bases, and 7 bases lay outside the gene matches. Germline lookup yields CDR1 SGHAT and CDR2 FQNNGV. CDR3: CASSRTSGGAFSYNEQFF. The CDR3 nucleotides are TGTGCCAGCAGTCGGACTAGCGGGGGGGCCTTTTCCTACAATGAGCAGTTCTTC.

V usage is TRBV7-9 and J usage is TRBJ2-3, with TRBD1 matching 8 bases. V was pared by 1 base and J by 7 bases, with 7 bases of the junction left unmatched. The length of the CDR3 is 15 residues. From germline, CDR1 is SEHNR and CDR2 FQNEAQ (reference sequence). The chain's CDR3 is CASSLERTGRHTQYF. In DNA form, the CDR3 reads TGTGCCAGCAGCTTAGAAAGGACAGGGCGGCATACGCAGTATTTT.

V and J are TRBV9 and TRBJ1-5; D not resolved. Germline V gives CDR1 SGDLS, CDR2 YYNGEE. V was pared by 1 base and J by 3 bases, with 8 bases between. This CDR3 comprises 14 residues. In DNA form, the CDR3 reads TGTGCCAGCAGCGTATCAGAGGACAATCAGCCCCAGCATTTT. Its translation is CASSVSEDNQPQHF.

The chain carries TRBV18 and TRBJ2-7; a possible D gene is TRBD1 (6 bases). The CDR3 is made up of 14 amino acids. Trimming pared 5 bases from V and 2 bases from J, leaving 13 bases between. Germline-derived CDR1 and CDR2 are KGHSH and LQKENI. In DNA form, the CDR3 reads TGTGCCAGCTCATACTACAGGGATACCTACGAGCAGTACTTC. This gives the protein CASSYYRDTYEQYF.

This chain links TRBV2 with TRBJ2-5; 9 bases are shared with TRBD2. The J segment lost 0 bases and the V segment lost 7 bases, leaving 9 bases of the junction unmatched. The CDR3 length is 16 residues. Per the germline V gene, CDR1 is SNHLY and CDR2 is FYNNEI. The CDR3 loop is CASMSGGSWYQETQYF. CDR3 coding DNA: TGTGCCAGCATGAGCGGGGGGTCTTGGTACCAAGAGACCCAGTACTTC.

This chain uses TRBV5-4 with TRBJ2-7, with 11 bases identical to TRBD1. Germline CDR1 and CDR2: SGHNT and YYREEE (reference sequence). This CDR3 spans 15 amino acids. V trimming: 4 bases; J trimming: 3 bases; junction bases outside the gene matches: 6. The CDR3 nucleotides read TGTGCCAGCAGCCCCCCGGGACAGGGGGACTACGAGCAGTACTTC. Translation gives CASSPPGQGDYEQYF.

The genes are TRBV11-2 and TRBJ2-2; D possibly corresponds to TRBD2 (6 bases). The CDR3 consists of 15 residues. Germline loops: CDR1 SGHAT, CDR2 FQNNGV. V was clipped by 5 bases and J by 7 bases, with 17 bases between them. CDR3 sequence (DNA): TGTGCCAGCAGCAAGGGAGGATCCGAGGGCGGGGAGCTGTTTTTT. This encodes CASSKGGSEGGELFF. The whole variable domain, remainder taken from reference TRBV11-2 and TRBJ2-2, is EAGVAQSPRYKIIEKRQSVAFWCNPISGHATLYWYQQILGQGPKLLIQFQNNGVVDDSQLPKDRFSAERLKGVDSTLKIQPAKLEDSAVYLCASSKGGSEGGELFFGEGSRLTVL.

The V gene is TRBV30, the J gene TRBJ2-5, with TRBD2 identical over 12 bases. The germline gives CDR1 GTSNPN, CDR2 SVGIG (reference sequence). The length of the CDR3 is 16 residues. Here the CDR3 DNA reads TGTGCTTACCTTACTTGGGCTAGCGGGGGGGTAGAGACCCAGTACTTC. Protein product: CAYLTWASGGVETQYF. The entire variable domain, with the rest obtained from reference TRBV30 and TRBJ2-5, is as follows: SQTIHQWPATLVQPVGSPLSLECTVEGTSNPNLYWYRQAAGRGLQLLFYSVGIGQISSEVPQNLSASRPQDRQFILSSKKLLLSDSGFYLCAYLTWASGGVETQYFGPGTRLLVL.

The rearrangement uses TRBV30 and TRBJ1-1; perhaps TRBD1 as D (5 bases). This CDR3 is built from 14 residues. Trimming stripped 0 bases from V and 1 base from J, with 9 bases between. The germline V gene encodes CDR1 GTSNPN and CDR2 SVGIG (reference sequence). The CDR3 protein is CAWSVVRGNTEAFF. CDR3 sequence (DNA): TGTGCCTGGAGTGTAGTTAGGGGGAACACTGAAGCTTTCTTT.

The J gene is TRBJ2-7, the V gene TRBV27; 8 nucleotides match TRBD1. From germline, CDR1 is MNHEY and CDR2 SMNVEV (reference sequence). The CDR3 extends over 16 amino acids. With 3 bases clipped from V and 2 bases from J, the junction kept 9 bases outside the gene matches. As DNA, the CDR3 is TGTGCCAGCAGTTTCCTCCGGACAGGGATCCCCTACGAGCAGTACTTC. Translating it yields CASSFLRTGIPYEQYF.

The CDR3 protein is CASSARRGRDSPLHF. The CDR3 region has the DNA TGTGCCAGCAGCGCCCGCAGGGGGCGGGATTCACCCCTCCACTTT. The rearrangement joins TRBV11-1 to TRBJ1-6, with 8 bases matching TRBD1. CDR3 length: 15 residues. With 5 bases clipped from V and 8 bases from J, the junction kept 8 bases outside the gene matches. Germline loops: CDR1 SGHAT, CDR2 FQDESV (reference sequence).

J is TRBJ1-6 and V is TRBV4-1, with D maybe TRBD1 (6 bases). Germline loops: CDR1 MGHRA, CDR2 YSYEKL. CDR3 size: 15 residues. The V and J ends lost 1 base and 6 bases respectively, with 10 bases between them. The CDR3 region has the DNA TGCGCCAGCAGCCAAGTGCGACAGGCTAATTCACCCCTCCACTTT. This translates into CASSQVRQANSPLHF.

This clone was observed once. This chain connects TRBV30 to TRBJ1-1; D might be TRBD1 (5 bases). This CDR3 is 16 amino acids long. Germline V gene data show CDR1 as GTSNPN and CDR2 as SVGIG (reference sequence). V was pared by 5 bases and J by 3 bases, with 22 bases between. The CDR3 nucleotides read TGTGCCTGGTTTAAGATAGCGGGGGACCCCGACACTGAAGCTTTCTTT. Translated: CAWFKIAGDPDTEAFF. Complete variable domain (other parts from reference TRBV30 and TRBJ1-1): SQTIHQWPATLVQPVGSPLSLECTVEGTSNPNLYWYRQAAGRGLQLLFYSVGIGQISSEVPQNLSASRPQDRQFILSSKKLLLSDSGFYLCAWFKIAGDPDTEAFFGQGTRLTVV.

J is TRBJ1-1 and V is TRBV18; 7 bases match TRBD1. CDR3 length: 14 amino acids. Germline V gene sequence: CDR1 KGHSH, CDR2 LQKENI. V was pared by 2 bases and J by 5 bases, with 5 bases of the junction left unmatched. The CDR3 nucleotides read TGTGCCAGCTCACCAACTCAGGGGGAGACTGAAGCTTTCTTT. It translates to CASSPTQGETEAFF.

CDR3 protein: CASSFPDRGSEAFF. In DNA form, the CDR3 reads TGTGCCAGCAGCTTTCCGGACAGGGGGTCTGAAGCTTTCTTT. This rearrangement joins TRBV5-4 to TRBJ1-1; 10 nucleotides align to TRBD1. Germline loops: CDR1 SGHNT, CDR2 YYREEE (reference sequence). The length of the CDR3 is 14 residues. J gave up 6 bases and V 2 bases, and 4 bases lay outside the gene matches.

This rearrangement joins TRBV6-6 to TRBJ2-3, with 8 bases matching TRBD2. This CDR3 region has 14 residues. Germline V lookup: CDR1 MNHNY, CDR2 SVGAGI (reference sequence). Losses at the gene ends were 8 bases for V and 8 bases for J; bases not matched to a gene: 12. CDR3 residues: CASWDSTRGGTQYF. The CDR3, as DNA: TGTGCCAGCTGGGACTCCACCCGGGGGGGTACGCAGTATTTT.

J is TRBJ2-3 and V is TRBV27, with D possibly being TRBD1 (5 bases). Germline lookup yields CDR1 MNHEY and CDR2 SMNVEV (reference sequence). The CDR3 loop spans 14 amino acids. The V gene lost 4 bases and the J gene lost 3 bases, with 11 bases spanning the gap. Written as DNA, the CDR3 is TGTGCCAGCAGTTCTCAGGGCAGGACAGATACGCAGTATTTT. Amino acid sequence: CASSSQGRTDTQYF.

The chain joins TRBV6-5 to TRBJ2-7; TRBD1 agrees at 8 bases. This CDR3 contains 16 residues. Germline lookup yields CDR1 MNHEY and CDR2 SVGAGI. V shed 1 base and J 3 bases; nucleotides not matched to a gene: 8. In DNA, the CDR3 is TGTGCCAGCAGTTACTTACAGGGGGATCTGGGCTACGAGCAGTACTTC. This translates into CASSYLQGDLGYEQYF.

The chain has TRBV5-1 and TRBJ1-1, with 7 bases lining up with TRBD1. Germline V gene data show CDR1 as SGHRS and CDR2 as YFSETQ. CDR3 length equals 17 residues. After removal of 2 bases from V and 5 bases from J, the junction contained 15 bases not matched to a gene. CDR3 nucleotides: TGCGCCAGCAGCTTCGGACAGGTACCCCCAGGGAGAACTGAAGCTTTCTTT. Its protein is CASSFGQVPPGRTEAFF.

The chain joins TRBV6-5 to TRBJ2-1, with 15 nucleotides matching TRBD2. V was pared by 1 base and J by 6 bases, with 1 base of the junction left unmatched. This CDR3 is 16 amino acids long. Germline V gene lookup returns CDR1 MNHEY and CDR2 SVGAGI. DNA of the CDR3: TGTGCCAGCAGTTACTGGGGACTAGCGGGGGGCAATGAGCAGTTCTTC. Its protein is CASSYWGLAGGNEQFF.

The V and J genes are TRBV6-5 and TRBJ1-3, with D unresolved. CDR1 and CDR2 from the germline V gene are MNHEY and SVGAGI. The V and J ends lost 0 bases and 0 bases respectively, with 6 bases between them. The length of the CDR3 is 15 residues. CDR3 amino acids: CASSYSRGSGNTIYF. The CDR3, as DNA: TGTGCCAGCAGTTACTCCCGGGGCTCTGGAAACACCATATATTTT.

This chain links TRBV10-3 with TRBJ1-2; 7 bases fit TRBD1. CDR3 length: 19 amino acids. J was trimmed by 0 bases and V by 2 bases; bases with no gene match: 15. CDR1 and CDR2 from the germline V gene are ENHRY and SYGVKD. CDR3 sequence reads: CAISETPSGIGQANYGYTF. The CDR3 DNA sequence: TGTGCCATCAGTGAGACACCCTCGGGGATAGGACAGGCTAACTATGGCTACACCTTC.

V usage is TRBV5-1 and J usage is TRBJ1-6; D is perhaps TRBD1 (5 bases). Germline CDR1 SGHRS, CDR2 YFSETQ. V lost 1 base and J lost 8, with 10 bases in between. There are 14 residues in the CDR3. The DNA for the CDR3 is TGCGCCAGCAGCTTGAGGGGTCGGGATTCACCCCTCCACTTT. Protein sequence: CASSLRGRDSPLHF. The whole variable domain, remainder taken from reference TRBV5-1 and TRBJ1-6, is KAGVTQTPRYLIKTRGQQVTLSCSPISGHRSVSWYQQTPGQGLQFLFEYFSETQRNKGNFPGRFSGRQFSNSRSEMNVSTLELGDSALYLCASSLRGRDSPLHFGNGTRLTVT.

The chain is built from TRBV4-1 and TRBJ2-5; 8 bases match TRBD2. The CDR3 loop spans 17 amino acids. V lost 4 bases and J lost 1; bases outside the gene matches: 11. Germline loops: CDR1 MGHRA, CDR2 YSYEKL. CDR3 protein: CASSPVGLAGPQETQYF. The DNA of the CDR3 is TGCGCCAGCAGCCCTGTGGGATTAGCGGGGCCCCAAGAGACCCAGTACTTC.

The genes are TRBV29-1 and TRBJ1-1; 8 nucleotides line up with TRBD1. This CDR3 has 13 residues. The J segment lost 4 bases and the V segment lost 7 bases, leaving 8 bases of the junction unmatched. Germline CDR1 reads SQVTM; CDR2 reads ANQGSEA. CDR3 residues: CSGRQGISTEAFF. The CDR3 DNA is TGCAGCGGCCGACAGGGGATTAGCACTGAAGCTTTCTTT.

The J gene is TRBJ2-2, the V gene TRBV10-2; no clear D gene. The CDR3 is 13 residues long. Trimming stripped 4 bases from V and 1 base from J, with 4 bases between. Germline loops: CDR1 WSHSY, CDR2 SAAADI. The CDR3, as DNA: TGCGCCAGCAGTGCTCTGAACACCGGGGAGCTGTTTTTT. Translated, it gives CASSALNTGELFF.